This entry lists 16 T cell receptor beta chains sequenced from one sample in a study of PD-1 blockade in classical Hodgkin lymphoma. Time point: newly diagnosed, previously untreated cHL patient sample. Magnetic negative selection isolated CD8+ T cells from thawed PBMCs. Sequencing was performed with immunoSEQ multiplex PCR; in TCRdb, only in-frame clones are kept and a portion is missing. The sample shows approximately 21,000 clones, around nine tenths of them seen only once. The sequencing sample was made of CD8+ T cells from blood. These receptors were obtained from a human donor with classical Hodgkin lymphoma.

This clone came up a few times. V gene TRBV19 combines with J gene TRBJ1-1; D not resolved. This CDR3 spans 12 amino acids. Trimming took 9 bases from V and 0 from J, leaving 8 bases between them. Germline CDR1 and CDR2: LNHDA and SQIVND (reference sequence). This chain's CDR3 is CASLTVNTEAFF. For the CDR3, the DNA is TGTGCCAGCCTGACGGTGAACACTGAAGCTTTCTTT.

This clone was seen only once. The genes are TRBV5-1 and TRBJ2-5; TRBD2 agrees at 9 bases. Germline-derived CDR1 and CDR2 are SGHRS and YFSETQ. With 3 bases clipped from V and 3 bases from J, the junction kept 18 bases outside the gene matches. This CDR3 spans 19 amino acids. The CDR3 coding sequence is TGCGCCAGCAGCTGGGGCCGGGACATAACTAGCGGGCTCAAAGAGACCCAGTACTTC. It encodes CASSWGRDITSGLKETQYF.

This chain joins TRBV5-6 and TRBJ2-2; D is uncertain. Trimming cost V 5 bases and J 6 bases, with 8 bases left between them. The CDR3 is made up of 12 amino acids. The germline gives CDR1 SGHDT, CDR2 YYEEEE. The CDR3: CASSWIAGELFF. CDR3 DNA: TGTGCCAGCAGTTGGATTGCCGGGGAGCTGTTTTTT.

The gene calls are TRBV9 and TRBJ2-7; 8 bases are a match to TRBD2. The CDR3 totals 15 residues. The V gene end was trimmed by 0 bases and the J gene end by 3 bases; junction bases not matched to a gene: 5. Germline values: CDR1 SGDLS, CDR2 YYNGEE. Written as DNA, the CDR3 is TGTGCCAGCAGCGTAGCGGGAGGGCCTATCTACGAGCAGTACTTC. This sequence encodes CASSVAGGPIYEQYF.

This chain links TRBV6-1 with TRBJ2-1; 7 bases match TRBD2. The CDR3 loop spans 17 amino acids. The junction had 16 bases not matched to a gene; V was cut back by 3 bases and J by 8 bases. Germline CDR1 and CDR2: MNHNS and SASEGT. The CDR3 reads CASSDEGLAGLFYEQFF. In DNA, the CDR3 is TGTGCCAGCAGTGATGAGGGGTTAGCGGGCCTTTTTTATGAGCAGTTCTTC.

The chain uses TRBV7-6 and TRBJ2-7, with 7 positions matching TRBD2. V shed 5 bases and J 4 bases; nucleotides not matched to a gene: 14. Germline V gives CDR1 SGHVS, CDR2 FNYEAQ. CDR3 length equals 16 residues. The DNA of the CDR3 is TGTGCCAGCAGCCAGCCACCAGCGGGGTTGTTGTACGAGCAGTACTTC. The encoded protein is CASSQPPAGLLYEQYF.

The genes are TRBV14 and TRBJ2-7, with D unresolved. Trimming took off 4 bases at V and 3 bases at J, with 7 bases between the two ends. Germline CDR1 reads SGHDN; CDR2 reads FVKESK. This CDR3 comprises 12 residues. The CDR3 DNA sequence: TGTGCCAGCAGCCTGGGGTTCTACGAGCAGTACTTC. This encodes CASSLGFYEQYF.

This chain connects TRBV7-8 to TRBJ2-7, with 10 bases aligning to TRBD2. Trimming at V came to 5 bases and at J to 4 bases, leaving 8 bases not matched to a gene. Germline V gene lookup returns CDR1 SGHVS and CDR2 FQNEAQ. CDR3 size: 15 residues. The CDR3 is CASSPPLAGRYEQYF. The CDR3 bases are TGTGCCAGCAGCCCCCCACTAGCGGGAAGATACGAGCAGTACTTC.

The chain recombines TRBV6-9 with TRBJ2-7; D is possibly TRBD1 (6 bases). The CDR3 runs 14 residues. V lost 5 bases and J 4 bases, leaving 15 bases between the germline ends. Germline V gene sequence: CDR1 MNHGY, CDR2 SVAAGI. The CDR3: CASSKPGHLYEQYF. For the CDR3, the DNA is TGTGCCAGCAGTAAGCCGGGACACCTATACGAGCAGTACTTC.

This sequence joins TRBV7-9 and TRBJ2-3, with 15 bases fitting TRBD2. Germline V gene data show CDR1 as SEHNR and CDR2 as FQNEAQ (reference sequence). The CDR3 covers 18 residues. After removal of 6 bases from V and 6 bases from J, the junction contained 13 bases not matched to a gene. DNA for the CDR3: TGTGCCAGCAGTCGGACTAGCGGGGGGGCTAATCTTTCTGATACGCAGTATTTT. It encodes CASSRTSGGANLSDTQYF.

This chain links TRBV20-1 with TRBJ2-7, with TRBD2 as a possible D gene (5 bases). The germline V gene has CDR1 DFQATT and CDR2 SNEGSKA (reference sequence). The CDR3 is 11 residues long. The CDR3 DNA reads TGCAGCTTAAACCGGGACTACGAGCAGTACTTC. Protein sequence: CSLNRDYEQYF.

CDR3 protein: CATSRDRTSGRAPFF. DNA for the CDR3: TGTGCCACCAGCAGAGATCGGACTAGCGGGAGGGCTCCGTTCTTC. The rearrangement links TRBV15 to TRBJ2-1; 15 positions match TRBD2. The CDR3 runs 15 residues. Germline V lookup: CDR1 LNHNV, CDR2 YYDKDF (reference sequence). J gave up 15 bases and V 0 bases, and 6 bases lay outside the gene matches.

The V and J genes are TRBV28 and TRBJ1-5; D is ambiguous. Per the germline V gene, CDR1 is MDHEN and CDR2 is SYDVKM. The CDR3 totals 12 residues. The V gene lost 3 bases and the J gene lost 11 bases, with 11 bases spanning the gap. The CDR3 here is CASSFLPTAQHF. In DNA, the CDR3 is TGTGCCAGCAGTTTCCTCCCGACCGCCCAGCATTTT.

This clone was counted once. This chain connects TRBV5-1 to TRBJ2-7; 10 bases fit TRBD2. This CDR3 comprises 13 residues. The J segment lost 3 bases and the V segment lost 5 bases, leaving 2 bases of the junction unmatched. CDR1 is SGHRS and CDR2 is YFSETQ in the germline V gene. The CDR3 sequence is CASRGLAIYEQYF. The CDR3 DNA follows: TGCGCCAGCAGGGGACTAGCGATCTACGAGCAGTACTTC.

This chain's CDR3 is CASSQDPGDEQFF. The CDR3 DNA reads as TGTGCCAGCAGCCAAGACCCAGGGGATGAGCAGTTCTTC. The chain uses TRBV14 and TRBJ2-1, with D possibly TRBD1 on 6 matching bases. The CDR3 spans 13 residues. V lost 0 bases and J 8 bases, leaving 8 bases between the germline ends. Looked up from germline, CDR1 is SGHDN and CDR2 is FVKESK. Filled out from reference TRBV14 and TRBJ2-1, the complete variable domain reads EAGVTQFPSHSVIEKGQTVTLRCDPISGHDNLYWYRRVMGKEIKFLLHFVKESKQDESGMPNNRFLAERTGGTYSTLKVQPAELEDSGVYFCASSQDPGDEQFFGPGTRLTVL.

The chain carries TRBV5-6 and TRBJ1-5, with 7 bases fitting TRBD1. The germline V gene encodes CDR1 SGHDT and CDR2 YYEEEE. The CDR3 runs 14 residues. The V gene end was trimmed by 4 bases and the J gene end by 4 bases; junction bases not matched to a gene: 5. The chain's CDR3 is CASSTGQVNQPQHF. The CDR3 nucleotides are TGTGCCAGCAGCACCGGACAGGTAAATCAGCCCCAGCATTTT.